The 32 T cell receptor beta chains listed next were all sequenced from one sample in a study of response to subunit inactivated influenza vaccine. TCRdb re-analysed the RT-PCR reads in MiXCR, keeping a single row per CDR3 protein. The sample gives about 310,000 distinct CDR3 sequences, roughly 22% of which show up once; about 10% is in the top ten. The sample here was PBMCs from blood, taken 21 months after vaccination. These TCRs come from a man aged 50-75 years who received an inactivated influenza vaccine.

The CDR3 DNA reads TGTGCCAGCAGCCCCCTGGGGGAGCAGTTCTTC. Residues: CASSPLGEQFF. The chain recombines TRBV7-9 with TRBJ2-1, with unresolved D. The V gene's germline CDR1 is SEHNR and CDR2 FQNEAQ (reference sequence). The V end lost 5 bases, the J end lost 10 bases, and 9 bases lay between the germline ends. This CDR3 contains 11 residues.

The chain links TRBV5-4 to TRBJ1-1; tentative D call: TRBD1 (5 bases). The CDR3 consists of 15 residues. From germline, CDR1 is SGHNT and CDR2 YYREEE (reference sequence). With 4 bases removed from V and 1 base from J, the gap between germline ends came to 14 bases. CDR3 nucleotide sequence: TGTGCCAGCAGCCCCCAAGACAGTCAGAACACTGAAGCTTTCTTT. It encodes CASSPQDSQNTEAFF.

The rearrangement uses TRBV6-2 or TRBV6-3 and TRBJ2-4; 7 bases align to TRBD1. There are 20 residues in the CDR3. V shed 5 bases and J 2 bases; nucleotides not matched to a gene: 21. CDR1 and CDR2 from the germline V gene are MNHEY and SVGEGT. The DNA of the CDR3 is TGTGCCAGCAGTCCTCCAGATACAAGGGGGCGCGATGTGACCAAAAACATTCAGTACTTC. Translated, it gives CASSPPDTRGRDVTKNIQYF.

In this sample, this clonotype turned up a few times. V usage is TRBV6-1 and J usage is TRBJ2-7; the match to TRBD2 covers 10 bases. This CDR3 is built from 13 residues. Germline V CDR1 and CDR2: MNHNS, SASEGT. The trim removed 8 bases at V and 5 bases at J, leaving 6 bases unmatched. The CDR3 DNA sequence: TGTGCCAGCCGGAGCGGGAGGGCCAACGAGCAGTACTTC. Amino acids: CASRSGRANEQYF.

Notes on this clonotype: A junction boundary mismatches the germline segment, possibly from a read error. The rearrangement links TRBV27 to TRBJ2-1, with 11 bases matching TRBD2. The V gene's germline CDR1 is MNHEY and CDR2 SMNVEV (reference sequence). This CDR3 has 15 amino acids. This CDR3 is CTSSLVSGRAYEQFF. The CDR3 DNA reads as TGTACCAGCAGTTTAGTTAGCGGGAGGGCCTATGAGCAGTTCTTC.

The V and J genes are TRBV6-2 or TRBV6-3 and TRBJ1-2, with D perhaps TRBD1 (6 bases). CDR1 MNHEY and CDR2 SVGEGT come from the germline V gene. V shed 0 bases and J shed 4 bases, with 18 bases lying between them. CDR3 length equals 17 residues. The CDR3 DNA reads TGTGCCAGCAGTTACTCGAGAGATTTCGGACAGCTCTATGGCTACACCTTC. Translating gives CASSYSRDFGQLYGYTF.

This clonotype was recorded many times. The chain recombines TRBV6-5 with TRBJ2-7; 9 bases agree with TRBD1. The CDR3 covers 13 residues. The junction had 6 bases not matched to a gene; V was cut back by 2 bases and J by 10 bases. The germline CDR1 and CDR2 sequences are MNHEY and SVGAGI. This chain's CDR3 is CASSYTGTGYQYF. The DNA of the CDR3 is TGTGCCAGCAGTTACACCGGGACAGGGTATCAGTACTTC.

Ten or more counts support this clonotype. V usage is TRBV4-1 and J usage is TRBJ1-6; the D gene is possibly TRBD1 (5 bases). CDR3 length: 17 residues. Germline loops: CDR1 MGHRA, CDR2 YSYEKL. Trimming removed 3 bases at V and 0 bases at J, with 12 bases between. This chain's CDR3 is CASSQGLMSSYNSPLHF. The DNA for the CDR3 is TGCGCCAGCAGCCAGGGACTGATGAGCTCCTATAATTCACCCCTCCACTTT.

The chain's CDR3 is CSASKAGGRTDTQYF. The DNA of the CDR3 is TGCAGTGCTAGTAAAGCGGGGGGACGCACAGATACGCAGTATTTT. This chain joins TRBV20-1 and TRBJ2-3; 9 nucleotides agree with TRBD2. From germline, CDR1 is DFQATT and CDR2 SNEGSKA (reference sequence). The CDR3 runs 15 residues. V lost 3 bases, J lost 1 base, and 5 bases stayed unmatched.

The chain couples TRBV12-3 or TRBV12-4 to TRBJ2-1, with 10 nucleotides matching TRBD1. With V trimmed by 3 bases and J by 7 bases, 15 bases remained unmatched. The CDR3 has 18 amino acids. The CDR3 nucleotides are TGTGCCAGCAGTTTTCCCCTTCAGTTGGACAGGGGGATGAATGAGCAGTTCTTC. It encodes CASSFPLQLDRGMNEQFF.

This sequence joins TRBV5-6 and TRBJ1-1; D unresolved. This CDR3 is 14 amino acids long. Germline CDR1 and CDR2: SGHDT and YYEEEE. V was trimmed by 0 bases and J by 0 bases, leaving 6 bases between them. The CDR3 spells CASSLVSLNTEAFF. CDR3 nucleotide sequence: TGTGCCAGCAGCTTGGTGTCTTTGAACACTGAAGCTTTCTTT.

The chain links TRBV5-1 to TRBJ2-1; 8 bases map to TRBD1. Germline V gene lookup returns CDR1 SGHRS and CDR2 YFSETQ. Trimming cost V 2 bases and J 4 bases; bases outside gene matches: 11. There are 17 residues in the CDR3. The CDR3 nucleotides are TGCGCCAGCAGCTTAAACCCCGGACAGGGACGTTACAATGAGCAGTTCTTC. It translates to CASSLNPGQGRYNEQFF.

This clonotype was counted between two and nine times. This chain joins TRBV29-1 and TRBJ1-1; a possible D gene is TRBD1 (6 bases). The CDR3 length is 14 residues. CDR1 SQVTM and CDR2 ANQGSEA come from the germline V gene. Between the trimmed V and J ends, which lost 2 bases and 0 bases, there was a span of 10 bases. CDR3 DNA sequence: TGCAGCGTTGAAAGGGGGGGAGTGAACACTGAAGCTTTCTTT. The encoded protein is CSVERGGVNTEAFF.

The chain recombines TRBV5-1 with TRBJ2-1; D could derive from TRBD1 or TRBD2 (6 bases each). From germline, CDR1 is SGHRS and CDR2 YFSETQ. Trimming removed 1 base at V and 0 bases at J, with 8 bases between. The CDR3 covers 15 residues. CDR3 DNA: TGCGCCAGCAGCTTGAGGGGGGACTCCTACAATGAGCAGTTCTTC. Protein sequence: CASSLRGDSYNEQFF.

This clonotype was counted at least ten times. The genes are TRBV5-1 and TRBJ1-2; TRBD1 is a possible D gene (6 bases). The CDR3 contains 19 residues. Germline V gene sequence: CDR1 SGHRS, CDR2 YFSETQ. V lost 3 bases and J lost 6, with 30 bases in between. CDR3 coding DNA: TGCGCCAGCAGCTGGATGGACAGCCACCCAAACCCAATATTGGATGGCTACACCTTC. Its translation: CASSWMDSHPNPILDGYTF.

The CDR3 here is CASSLPGAPQHF. The CDR3 DNA follows: TGTGCCAGCAGTTTACCCGGGGCTCCCCAGCATTTT. The chain is built from TRBV28 and TRBJ1-5; tentative D call: TRBD1 (5 bases). V shed 2 bases and J shed 10 bases, with 9 bases lying between them. CDR1 is MDHEN and CDR2 is SYDVKM in the germline V gene. This CDR3 comprises 12 residues.

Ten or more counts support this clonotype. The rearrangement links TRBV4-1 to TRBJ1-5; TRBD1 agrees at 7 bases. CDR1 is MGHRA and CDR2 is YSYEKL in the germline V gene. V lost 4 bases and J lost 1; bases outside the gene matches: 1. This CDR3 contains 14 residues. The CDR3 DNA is TGCGCCAGCAGCCCACAGGGGAGCAATCAGCCCCAGCATTTT. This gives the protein CASSPQGSNQPQHF.

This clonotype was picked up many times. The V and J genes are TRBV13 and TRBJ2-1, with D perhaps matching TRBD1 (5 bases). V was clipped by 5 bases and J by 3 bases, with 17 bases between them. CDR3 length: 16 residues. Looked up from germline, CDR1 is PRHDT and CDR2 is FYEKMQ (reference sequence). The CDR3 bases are TGTGCCAGCAGCGTGACCTGGACACCCATCTACAATGAGCAGTTCTTC. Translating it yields CASSVTWTPIYNEQFF. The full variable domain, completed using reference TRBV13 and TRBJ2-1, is AAGVIQSPRHLIKEKRETATLKCYPIPRHDTVYWYQQGPGQDPQFLISFYEKMQSDKGSIPDRFSAQQFSDYHSELNMSSLELGDSALYFCASSVTWTPIYNEQFFGPGTRLTVL.

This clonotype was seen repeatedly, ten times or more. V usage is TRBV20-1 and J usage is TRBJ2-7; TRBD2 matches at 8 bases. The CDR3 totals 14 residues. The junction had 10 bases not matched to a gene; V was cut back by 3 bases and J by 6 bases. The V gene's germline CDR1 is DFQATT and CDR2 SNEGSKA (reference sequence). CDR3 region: CSASPGGTGSEQYF. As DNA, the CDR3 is TGCAGTGCTAGTCCGGGAGGGACGGGAAGCGAGCAGTACTTC.

The CDR3 sequence: CASSRRQGRNEQFF. The CDR3 DNA reads as TGCGCCAGCAGCAGAAGACAGGGTAGGAATGAGCAGTTCTTC. This chain joins TRBV5-1 and TRBJ2-1; TRBD1 agrees at 7 bases. The CDR3 is 14 amino acids. Germline CDR1 reads SGHRS; CDR2 reads YFSETQ. V was clipped by 4 bases and J by 7 bases; unmatched bases: 8.

The CDR3 region has the DNA TGCGCCAGCAGTGAGAGGGGCAGCGCGGGGTTGCATACGCAGTATTTT. Translation gives CASSERGSAGLHTQYF. The chain carries TRBV10-1 and TRBJ2-3; possibly TRBD2 for D (6 bases). The germline V gene has CDR1 WNHNN and CDR2 SYGVQD (reference sequence). Between the trimmed V and J ends, which lost 2 bases and 7 bases, there was a span of 19 bases. This CDR3 region has 16 residues.

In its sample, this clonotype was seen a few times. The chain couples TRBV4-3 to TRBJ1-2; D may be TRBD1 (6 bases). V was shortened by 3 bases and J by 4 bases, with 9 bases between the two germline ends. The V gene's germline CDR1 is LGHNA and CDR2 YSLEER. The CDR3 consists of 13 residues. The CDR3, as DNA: TGCGCCAGCAGCCAGGCAGGGGCCTATGGCTACACCTTC. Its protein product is CASSQAGAYGYTF.

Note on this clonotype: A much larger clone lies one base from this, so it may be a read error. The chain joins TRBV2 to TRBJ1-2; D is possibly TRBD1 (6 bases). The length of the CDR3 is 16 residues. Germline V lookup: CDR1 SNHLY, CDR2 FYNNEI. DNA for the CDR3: TGTGTCAGCAGTGTCCCCGCCACCAGGGGCAACTATGGCTACACCTTC. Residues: CVSSVPATRGNYGYTF. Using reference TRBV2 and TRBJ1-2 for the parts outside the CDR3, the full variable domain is EPEVTQTPSHQVTQMGQEVILRCVPISNHLYFYWYRQILGQKVEFLVSFYNNEISEKSEIFDDQFSVERPDGSNFTLKIRSTKLEDSAMYFCVSSVPATRGNYGYTFGSGTRLTVV.

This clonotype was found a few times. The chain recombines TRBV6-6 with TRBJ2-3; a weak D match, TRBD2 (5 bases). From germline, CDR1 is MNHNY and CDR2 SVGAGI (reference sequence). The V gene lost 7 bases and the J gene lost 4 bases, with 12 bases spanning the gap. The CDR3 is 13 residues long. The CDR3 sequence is CASMRVNPDTQYF. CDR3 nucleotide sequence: TGTGCCAGCATGCGGGTTAACCCAGATACGCAGTATTTT.

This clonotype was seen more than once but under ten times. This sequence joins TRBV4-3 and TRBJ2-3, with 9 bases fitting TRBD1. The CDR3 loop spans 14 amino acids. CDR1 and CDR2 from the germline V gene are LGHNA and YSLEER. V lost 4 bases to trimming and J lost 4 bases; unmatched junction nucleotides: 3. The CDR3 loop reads CASSRGQGADTQYF. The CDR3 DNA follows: TGCGCCAGCAGCCGGGGACAGGGCGCAGATACGCAGTATTTT.

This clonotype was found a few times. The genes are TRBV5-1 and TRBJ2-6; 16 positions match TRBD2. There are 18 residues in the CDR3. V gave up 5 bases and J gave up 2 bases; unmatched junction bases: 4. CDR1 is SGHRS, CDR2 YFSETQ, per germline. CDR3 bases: TGCGCCAGCAGAACGGGACTAGCGGGAGGGGCTGGGGCCAACGTCCTGACTTTC. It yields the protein CASRTGLAGGAGANVLTF.

CDR3: CASSPWDTGELFF. The CDR3 DNA follows: TGTGCCAGCAGCCCTTGGGACACCGGGGAGCTGTTTTTT. The chain is built from TRBV13 and TRBJ2-2; D is unresolved. This CDR3 spans 13 amino acids. V lost 5 bases and J 3 bases, leaving 7 bases between the germline ends. Germline CDR1 and CDR2: PRHDT and FYEKMQ (reference sequence).

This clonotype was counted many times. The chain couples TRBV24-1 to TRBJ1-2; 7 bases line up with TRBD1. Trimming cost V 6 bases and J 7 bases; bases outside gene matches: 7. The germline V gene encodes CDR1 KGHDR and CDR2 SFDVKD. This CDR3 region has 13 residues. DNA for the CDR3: TGTGCCACCAGTCCGACAGGGCCCGGTGGCTACACCTTC. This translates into CATSPTGPGGYTF.

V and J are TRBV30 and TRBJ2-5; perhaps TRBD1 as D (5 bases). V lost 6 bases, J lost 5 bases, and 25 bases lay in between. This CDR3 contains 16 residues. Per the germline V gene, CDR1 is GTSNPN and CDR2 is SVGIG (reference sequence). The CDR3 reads CACARESYAFLETQYF. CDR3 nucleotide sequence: TGTGCCTGTGCCAGGGAATCTTACGCCTTTCTTGAGACCCAGTACTTC.

The CDR3 nucleotides read TGTGCCAGTAGTATAGCGGGGTTGTGGCAGCCCCAGCATTTT. Its protein product is CASSIAGLWQPQHF. The chain links TRBV19 to TRBJ1-5; D is unclear. Per germline, CDR1 LNHDA and CDR2 SQIVND (reference sequence). The length of the CDR3 is 14 residues. V lost 1 base, J lost 7 bases, and 11 bases lay in between.

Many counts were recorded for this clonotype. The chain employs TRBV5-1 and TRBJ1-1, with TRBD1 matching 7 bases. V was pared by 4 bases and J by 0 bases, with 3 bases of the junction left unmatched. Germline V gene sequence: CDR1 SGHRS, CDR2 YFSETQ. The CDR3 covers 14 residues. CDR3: CASSVDRMNTEAFF. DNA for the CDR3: TGCGCCAGCAGCGTGGACAGGATGAACACTGAAGCTTTCTTT. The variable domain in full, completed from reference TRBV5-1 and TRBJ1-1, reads KAGVTQTPRYLIKTRGQQVTLSCSPISGHRSVSWYQQTPGQGLQFLFEYFSETQRNKGNFPGRFSGRQFSNSRSEMNVSTLELGDSALYLCASSVDRMNTEAFFGQGTRLTVV.

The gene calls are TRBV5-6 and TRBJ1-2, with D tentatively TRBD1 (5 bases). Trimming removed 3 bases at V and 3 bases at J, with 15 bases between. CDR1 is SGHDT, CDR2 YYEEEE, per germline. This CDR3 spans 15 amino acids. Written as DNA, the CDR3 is TGTGCCAGCAGCTCCGGGACTCCGACCTACTATGGCTACACCTTC. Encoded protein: CASSSGTPTYYGYTF.